The 7 T cell receptor beta chains given below trace back to one sample, sequenced in a study of blood T cells in healthy people across ages. Sample-barcoded 5' priming and a J-beta primer mix drove a second PCR of about 6 to 11 cycles. TCRdb re-called the 5' RACE reads with MiXCR, one entry per CDR3 protein. This sample yields hundreds of thousands of distinct CDR3 sequences, of which 29% are seen a single time; roughly 17% belongs to the top ten. Sequenced material: blood. Every receptor here comes from a woman of 80 years or more in good health.

This clonotype was found a few times. A much larger clone differs from this one at a single base, so this may be a read error. The V and J genes are TRBV4-2 and TRBJ2-7, with TRBD2 matching over 12 bases. Germline-derived CDR1 and CDR2 are LGHNA and YNFKEQ. Trimming removed 4 bases from V and 7 bases from J; junction bases left unmatched: 8. The CDR3 is made up of 15 amino acids. The CDR3 DNA follows: TGTGCCAGCAGCCCACTAGCGGGGGGTAACAATGAGCAGTACTTC. As protein: CASSPLAGGNNEQYF.

The table lists this clonotype with many counts. This could be a read error, since a much larger clone is one nucleotide away. This chain uses TRBV27 with TRBJ2-1, with D tentatively TRBD2 (6 bases). The germline V and J ends were trimmed by 3 bases and 6 bases, with 12 bases remaining between them. The CDR3 is 14 amino acids. Germline loops: CDR1 MNHEY, CDR2 SMNVEV (reference sequence). The CDR3 DNA reads TGTGCCAGCAGTTTTAGCGGCCCTGGCAATGAGCAGTTCTTC. Translation gives CASSFSGPGNEQFF.

Ten or more counts support this clonotype. The V call is TRBV28, the J call TRBJ2-7; the match to TRBD1 covers 8 bases. The J call may be mistaken, given a closer DNA end match to TRBJ2-5. The CDR3 length is 14 residues. CDR1 and CDR2 (germline): MDHEN, SYDVKM. Here the CDR3 reads CASRLTDRVKTQYF. The CDR3 DNA reads TGTGCCAGCAGGTTAACGGACAGGGTGAAGACCCAGTACTTC.

The DNA of the CDR3 is TGTGCCAGCACCCCCGGCTCTGGGGGAAACACTGAAGCTTTCTTT. Protein sequence: CASTPGSGGNTEAFF. The chain links TRBV12-3 or TRBV12-4 to TRBJ1-1; TRBD1 is a possible D gene (5 bases). Trimming cost V 7 bases and J 2 bases, with 17 bases left between them. This CDR3 has 15 residues.

This clonotype was observed a handful of times. A much more abundant neighbour one base away suggests this may be a read error. The V gene is TRBV3-1, the J gene TRBJ1-1; D is unclear. Germline lookup yields CDR1 LGHDT and CDR2 YNNKEL (reference sequence). Deletions cut 4 bases from V and 1 base from J, with 7 bases between. This CDR3 is built from 13 residues. The DNA for the CDR3 is TGTGCCAGCAGCCTTAGACCGAACACTGAAGCTTTCTTT. Encoded protein: CASSLRPNTEAFF.

The rearrangement joins TRBV29-1 to TRBJ1-4, with 7 bases that match TRBD1. Trimming at V came to 6 bases and at J to 4 bases, leaving 5 bases not matched to a gene. CDR3 length: 13 amino acids. CDR1 and CDR2 from the germline V gene are SQVTM and ANQGSEA. DNA for the CDR3: TGCAGCGTATCGGGACAGAATAATGAAAAACTGTTTTTT. This gives the protein CSVSGQNNEKLFF. The full variable domain, its missing parts supplied by reference TRBV29-1 and TRBJ1-4, is SAVISQKPSRDICQRGTSLTIQCQVDSQVTMMFWYRQQPGQSLTLIATANQGSEATYESGFVIDKFPISRPNLTFSTLTVSNMSPEDSSIYLCSVSGQNNEKLFFGSGTQLSVL.

This clonotype was detected many times. This rearrangement joins TRBV5-1 to TRBJ2-3; D uncertain. V lost 0 bases and J lost 3, with 11 bases in between. CDR1 is SGHRS, CDR2 YFSETQ, per germline. This CDR3 spans 15 amino acids. The CDR3 here is CASSLGVVFTDTQYF. CDR3 nucleotide sequence: TGCGCCAGCAGCTTGGGAGTGGTATTTACAGATACGCAGTATTTT.